Listed here is a single T cell receptor (beta chain). It lacks a known antigen. Base qualities are not provided; no much larger clone lies one nucleotide away. The sample comes from a study of T cell changes during pregnancy in multiple sclerosis (dated by TCRdb to 2018 to 2020). Background on the whole study: The study looked at changes in the T cell repertoire across pregnancy in women with multiple sclerosis.

The library was produced with the immunoSEQ multiplex PCR assay. The table comes from immuneACCESS by way of TCRdb, which keeps in-frame sequences with V and J called. Part of the clones is missing from these tables; in studies checked, under half for an unresolved V gene and the rest for unknown reasons. A total of about 32,000 clones appear in this sample, approximately 89% of them only once. The leading ten clones occupy approximately 0.75% of the sample. The source material was CD4+ T cells from peripheral blood mononuclear cells, sampled after pregnancy. This TCR came from a female donor in good health, enrolled as a control in a pregnancy study.

The DNA sequence reads TGTGCCAGCAGCGTCGATCATACACGCTCCTATAATTCACCCCTCCACTTT. Its translation reads: CASSVDHTRSYNSPLHF. The chain is made from TRBV9 and TRBJ1-6; no D segment can be confidently identified. Via the germline V gene, CDR1 is SGDLS and CDR2 YYNGEE. The CDR3 sequence holds 17 residues, the cysteine and phenylalanine included. Only the CDR3 region is kept as DNA, spanning 51 bases read in frame from base 1. Trimming takes 2 bases from V and 0 bases from J, and the germline ends sit 12 bases apart.